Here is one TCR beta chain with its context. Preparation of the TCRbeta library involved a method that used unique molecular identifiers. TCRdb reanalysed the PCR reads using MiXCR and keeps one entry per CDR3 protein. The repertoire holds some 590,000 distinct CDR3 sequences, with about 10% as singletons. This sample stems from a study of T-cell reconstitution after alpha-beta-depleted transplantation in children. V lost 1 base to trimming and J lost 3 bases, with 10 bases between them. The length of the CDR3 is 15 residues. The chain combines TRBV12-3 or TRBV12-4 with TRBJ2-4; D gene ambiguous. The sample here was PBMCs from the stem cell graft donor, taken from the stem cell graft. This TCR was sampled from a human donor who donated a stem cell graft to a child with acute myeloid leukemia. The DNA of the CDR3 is TGTGCCAGCAGTTTAGGAGAGGAGTACAAAAACATTCAGTACTTC. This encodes CASSLGEEYKNIQYF.